This is a list of T cell receptor beta chains from one sample in a study of early T cells in non-severe SARS-CoV-2 infection. A single record per CDR3 protein comes from TCRdb applying MiXCR to the 5' RACE reads. The repertoire holds more than 45,000 distinct CDR3 sequences, around 5.6% seen once, with approximately 6.3% in the top ten. Sequencing was carried out using whole blood. The receptors here all came from an adult who was a healthcare worker with PCR-confirmed SARS-CoV-2 infection or an uninfected control (not recorded which). Each CDR3 is given with its conserved first and last residue. A D gene is named only where the DNA matches it firmly. Clone size appears in some rows only: once, few, many, or a class for an expanded clone.

>NA|TRBJ1-5|TRBV7-2|NA
CASSLGDNQPQHF
TGTGCCAGCAGCTTAGGTGACAATCAGCCCCAGCATTTT
>many|TRBJ2-5|TRBV10-1|NA
CASRKGDEETQYF
TGCGCCAGCAGAAAGGGGGACGAGGAGACCCAGTACTTC
>many|TRBJ2-6|TRBV20-1|NA
CSASGDGANVLTF
TGCAGTGCTTCAGGGGACGGGGCCAACGTCCTGACTTTC
>many|TRBJ2-7|TRBV27|NA
CASSPHRDPPREQYF
TGTGCCAGCAGTCCGCACCGGGACCCTCCGCGGGAGCAGTACTTC
>many|TRBJ2-5|TRBV7-2|NA
CASSSQGVPEETQYF
TGTGCCAGCAGCTCCCAGGGTGTCCCCGAGGAGACCCAGTACTTC
>many|TRBJ1-5|TRBV30|TRBD1
CAWSVGQAARPQHF
TGTGCCTGGAGTGTAGGACAGGCCGCGAGGCCCCAGCATTTT
>NA|TRBJ2-7|TRBV10-3|NA
CAISEGLGSAYEQYF
TGTGCCATCAGTGAAGGCCTGGGATCGGCGTACGAGCAGTACTTC
>many|TRBJ2-3|TRBV11-2|NA
CASSLGASTDTQYF
TGTGCCAGCAGCCTGGGGGCCAGCACAGATACGCAGTATTTT
>many|TRBJ2-3|TRBV20-1|TRBD2
CSGTSGGTTQYF
TGCAGTGGGACTAGCGGGGGGACAACGCAGTATTTT
>many|TRBJ2-3|TRBV7-2|TRBD2
CASSFGLAGVSHFVDTQYF
TGTGCCAGCAGCTTCGGACTAGCGGGAGTTTCTCATTTTGTGGATACGCAGTATTTT
>many|TRBJ2-1|TRBV20-1|TRBD2
CSAQLAGLSSYNEQFF
TGCAGTGCCCAACTAGCGGGATTGAGCTCCTACAATGAGCAGTTCTTC
>many|TRBJ1-6|TRBV4-2|NA
CASSQDLWSVNSPLHF
TGTGCCAGCAGCCAAGATCTATGGTCGGTTAATTCACCCCTCCACTTT
>many|TRBJ1-2|TRBV6-1|TRBD1
CASSPYDRVYGYTF
TGTGCCAGCAGTCCCTACGACAGGGTGTATGGCTACACCTTC
>many|TRBJ2-3|TRBV6-1|NA
CATVRIRGADTQYF
TGTGCCACCGTTCGCATCAGGGGGGCAGATACGCAGTATTTT
>once|TRBJ2-7|TRBV12-3/TRBV12-4|NA
CASSPGQTYEQYF
TGTGCCAGCAGTCCAGGACAGACCTACGAGCAGTACTTC
>NA|TRBJ2-7|TRBV19|NA
CASSTLARGEQYF
TGTGCCAGTAGTACACTAGCACGCGGCGAGCAGTACTTC
>many|TRBJ2-1|TRBV6-1|NA
CASSASHHESYNEQFF
TGTGCCAGCAGTGCTTCGCATCACGAGTCCTACAATGAGCAGTTCTTC
>few|TRBJ1-4|TRBV4-3|NA
CASSQELGRVGEKLFF
TGCGCCAGCAGCCAAGAACTGGGCAGGGTGGGAGAAAAACTGTTTTTT
>many|TRBJ2-5|TRBV7-2|TRBD1
CASSPTGQGSETQYF
TGTGCCAGCAGCCCAACGGGACAGGGGTCAGAGACCCAGTACTTC
>NA|TRBJ2-7|TRBV29-1|TRBD2
CSVFGSGILYEQYF
TGCAGCGTTTTTGGTAGCGGGATACTCTACGAGCAGTACTTC
>few|TRBJ2-7|TRBV7-9|TRBD2
CASSLAAPSGGLEQYF
TGTGCCAGCAGCTTAGCTGCGCCTAGCGGAGGGCTAGAGCAGTACTTC
>few|TRBJ1-5|TRBV6-6|TRBD1
CASSYFGDRGPSNQPQHF
TGTGCCAGCAGTTACTTTGGGGACAGGGGTCCCAGCAATCAGCCCCAGCATTTT
>NA|TRBJ2-1|TRBV7-2|TRBD2
CASSLASGRYNEQFF
TGTGCCAGCAGCTTAGCCAGCGGGAGATACAATGAGCAGTTCTTC